This is a list of T cell receptor beta chains from one sample in a study of PD-1 blockade in mismatch repair-deficient tumors. The table came from immunoSEQ multiplex PCR; TCRdb's copy has only in-frame clones and leaves some out. The sample has approximately 100,000 clones, 70% to 85% seen once. Sequenced material: peripheral blood, taken roughly 36 weeks after starting pembrolizumab. The origin of the receptors is an adult with mismatch repair-deficient cancer. Both conserved end residues are part of each CDR3. A D gene is named only where the DNA matches it firmly. Some rows have no size entry. The others give once, few or many, or a class for an expanded clone.

d_call clone_size j_call v_call cdr3_nt cdr3_aa
NA once TRBJ1-2 TRBV7-3 TGTGCCAGCAGCCCGGGGCCAGACTCCGTCTATGGCTACACCTTC CASSPGPDSVYGYTF
TRBD2 NA TRBJ2-3 TRBV28 TGTGCCAGCAGTTATCTGCGGGGGGACACAGATACGCAGTATTTT CASSYLRGDTDTQYF
TRBD2 NA TRBJ2-7 TRBV4-2 TGTGCCAGCAGCCAAGTAGCGGGAGCAATGCGGGAGCAGTACTTC CASSQVAGAMREQYF
TRBD1 NA TRBJ2-1 TRBV13 TGTGCCAGCAGCTTAGGTCGTGGGGACAGTCCATTCAATGAGCAGTTCTTC CASSLGRGDSPFNEQFF
NA NA TRBJ1-3 TRBV7-2 TGTGCCAGCAGCCCCGGCCTCTCTGGAAACACCATATATTTT CASSPGLSGNTIYF
NA NA TRBJ2-1 TRBV5-1 TGCGCCAGCAGCTGGCCTAGGGACGGCGGGACCAGGAATGAGCAGTTCTTC CASSWPRDGGTRNEQFF
NA NA TRBJ2-3 TRBV18 TGTGCCAGCTCACGGAGCCCGGGGGATACGCAGTATTTT CASSRSPGDTQYF
TRBD2 NA TRBJ2-7 TRBV19 TGTGCCAGTAGTATCGGCCTAGCGGTGTCCTACGAGCAGTACTTC CASSIGLAVSYEQYF
TRBD2 few TRBJ2-1 TRBV4-2 TGTGCCAGCAGCGCTAGCGGAGAGCAGTTCTTC CASSASGEQFF
NA NA TRBJ2-3 TRBV21-1 TGTGCCAGCAGCAATCGAACTAGCGGGGTGTCAGATACGCAGTATTTT CASSNRTSGVSDTQYF
NA NA TRBJ1-3 TRBV30 TGTGCCTGGAGTGTAGAGGCAGGAGCCCGATTCTCTGGAAACACCATATATTTT CAWSVEAGARFSGNTIYF
TRBD1 NA TRBJ1-1 TRBV5-1 TGCGCCAGCAGCTTGGACAGGGGCGGATTTGGCACTGAAGCTTTCTTT CASSLDRGGFGTEAFF
NA once TRBJ1-5 TRBV28 TGTGCCGCACGAGGTGTAGGCTGGGGCAATCAGCCCCAGCATTTT CAARGVGWGNQPQHF
TRBD2 NA TRBJ2-1 TRBV7-2 TGTGCCAGCACCTTAGACCCTAGCGGGAACAATGAGCAGTTCTTC CASTLDPSGNNEQFF
NA NA TRBJ1-2 TRBV30 TGTGCCTGGAGTGTACTCGGGACTCTTGGCTACACCTTC CAWSVLGTLGYTF
NA NA TRBJ2-1 TRBV29-1 TGCAGCGCGGGGCGGAGCATCTCCTACAATGAGCAGTTCTTC CSAGRSISYNEQFF
NA NA TRBJ2-6 TRBV29-1 TGCAGCGTTGAAGAGGTGGAGGGGTCCTATTCTGGGGCCAACGTCCTGACTTTC CSVEEVEGSYSGANVLTF
NA NA TRBJ1-1 TRBV2 TGTGCCAGCAGCGGCAGGGAGGTTGCTTTCTTT CASSGREVAFF
NA NA TRBJ2-7 TRBV19 TGTGCCAGTAGTTATGAGGCAGGGTCCTACGAGCAGTACTTC CASSYEAGSYEQYF
NA NA TRBJ2-1 TRBV6-5 TGTGCCAGCACTAGAGACCCTCAGTACAATGAGCAGTTCTTC CASTRDPQYNEQFF
NA once TRBJ2-1 TRBV6-5 TGTGCCAGCAGGGCAACTTCCTACAATGAGCAGTTCTTC CASRATSYNEQFF
TRBD1 NA TRBJ2-7 TRBV30 TGTGCCTGGAGTAACGGACAGGGAATGGGGAAGTACTTC CAWSNGQGMGKYF
TRBD2 NA TRBJ2-1 TRBV4-1 TGCGCCAGCAGCCAAGTAAAACTAGCGGACTACAATGAGCAGTTCTTC CASSQVKLADYNEQFF
NA NA TRBJ1-1 TRBV7-9 TGTGCCAGCAGCGCCCTCCGTCTTGGAGGAACTGAAGCTTTCTTT CASSALRLGGTEAFF
NA NA TRBJ2-1 TRBV7-3 TGTGCCAGCAGCTTACGCGGTAACAATGAGCAGTTCTTC CASSLRGNNEQFF
NA NA TRBJ2-7 TRBV5-4 TGTGCCAGCAGCGGAGGTGGAGGTGGGGGTAAGAGGTACGAGCAGTACTTC CASSGGGGGGKRYEQYF
NA NA TRBJ2-4 TRBV7-8 TGTGCCAGCAGCCCCGAACTAAACATTCAGTACTTC CASSPELNIQYF
TRBD1 NA TRBJ2-7 TRBV5-1 TGCGCCAGCAGCTCGGCGACAGGGAATTCCTACGAGCAGTACTTC CASSSATGNSYEQYF
NA NA TRBJ2-2 TRBV4-1 TGCGCCAGCAGCCAGGATGACACCGGGGAGCTGTTTTTT CASSQDDTGELFF
NA few TRBJ1-2 TRBV5-1 TGCGCCAGCAGGCTGGAATCCTATGGCTACACCTTC CASRLESYGYTF
TRBD1 NA TRBJ1-1 TRBV18 TGTGCCAGCTCAACCTTCGGGACAGGATCGGGCACTGAAGCTTTCTTT CASSTFGTGSGTEAFF
NA NA TRBJ1-1 TRBV5-8 TGTGCCAGCAGCTGGGAGGCTGAAGCTTTCTTT CASSWEAEAFF
NA NA TRBJ2-1 TRBV9 TGTGCCAGCAGCACCCAAGTGTTAGCCTATGAGCAGTTCTTC CASSTQVLAYEQFF
NA NA TRBJ2-1 TRBV21-1 TGTGCCGGACCGTCCGGGAGGGCCGTTTTGGCTTACTGCAATGAGCAGTTCTTC CAGPSGRAVLAYCNEQFF
TRBD1 NA TRBJ1-2 TRBV7-2 TGTGCCAGCAGCCTAAGACAGGGGGGAAATGGCTACACCTTC CASSLRQGGNGYTF
NA NA TRBJ1-5 TRBV7-9 TGTGCCAGCAGCTTGGGGGCGAATCAGCCCCAGCATTTT CASSLGANQPQHF
NA NA TRBJ2-2 TRBV4-1 TGCGCCAGCAGCCATGCGGGTTTGGCGAACACCGGGGAGCTGTTTTTT CASSHAGLANTGELFF
TRBD1 NA TRBJ2-7 TRBV7-2 TGTGCCAGCAGCTCGGGACAGGGCGGCTACGAGCAGTACTTC CASSSGQGGYEQYF
TRBD1 NA TRBJ2-3 TRBV19 TGTGCCAGTAGTCCGAGACAGGGGATCTACACAGATACGCAGTATTTT CASSPRQGIYTDTQYF
NA NA TRBJ2-7 TRBV29-1 TGCAGCGTTGAAGGGCTGCCGGGTGCGGGGTCCTACGAGCAGTACTTC CSVEGLPGAGSYEQYF
TRBD1 NA TRBJ1-5 TRBV5-1 TGCGCCAGCAGCGAGCAGGGGGGGCCCAATCAGCCCCAGCATTTT CASSEQGGPNQPQHF
NA NA TRBJ2-7 TRBV7-9 TGTGCCAGCAGCTTAAACACGGAGAAGGATGAGCAGTACTTC CASSLNTEKDEQYF
NA NA TRBJ2-5 TRBV19 TGTGCCGCCCAAGGCCGGGACGGTCCTGGGGAGACCCAGTACTTC CAAQGRDGPGETQYF
NA NA TRBJ2-3 TRBV7-3 TGTGCCAGCAGCTTAACGGCCCTTGCTCCAGATACGCAGTATTTT CASSLTALAPDTQYF
NA few TRBJ2-1 TRBV7-5 TGTGCCAGAAGCTTAGCTTCTAGCGGGAGGTTTGAGCAGTTCTTC CARSLASSGRFEQFF
NA few TRBJ2-7 TRBV2 TGTGCCAGATCAGGGGCTCACCCCTACGAGCAGTACTTC CARSGAHPYEQYF
NA NA TRBJ1-1 TRBV11-1 TGTGCCAGCAGCTTAGAGGCAGCAAATGAAGCTTTCTTT CASSLEAANEAFF
NA once TRBJ1-5 TRBV28 TGTGCCAGCAGTCGGGTGGGGGGAAGCAATCAGCCCCAGCATTTT CASSRVGGSNQPQHF
NA NA TRBJ2-1 TRBV18 TGTGCCAGCTCCACCGACATTCGGTCCGCCTACAGCGATGAGCAGTTCTTC CASSTDIRSAYSDEQFF
NA NA TRBJ2-7 TRBV6-6 TGTGCCAGCAGTTACGACAGAACGAGCCCCTACGAGCAGTACTTC CASSYDRTSPYEQYF
NA few TRBJ2-7 TRBV4-1 TGCGCCAGCAGCCCGGGACATAGCTCCTACGAGCAGTACTTC CASSPGHSSYEQYF
TRBD1 NA TRBJ1-1 TRBV4-3 TGCGCCAGCAGCCATGCCGGGACAGGGGTCCTTCCGCGTCGGAACACTGAAGCTTTCTTT CASSHAGTGVLPRRNTEAFF
NA NA TRBJ1-2 TRBV30 TGTGCCTGGAGTGTGGACGAGAACTATGGCTACACCTTC CAWSVDENYGYTF
TRBD1 NA TRBJ1-1 TRBV6-5 TGTGCCAGCACCTTATCGGGACAGGGGAGGACTGAAGCTTTCTTT CASTLSGQGRTEAFF
NA once TRBJ1-2 TRBV19 TGTGCCAGTAGTATAGCGGAGTCGGTGGGTGGCTACACCTTC CASSIAESVGGYTF
NA NA TRBJ1-1 TRBV6-1 TGTGCCAGCAGTGGGCGGGTGAACACTGAAGCTTTCTTT CASSGRVNTEAFF
NA few TRBJ1-2 TRBV15 TGTGCCACCAGCAGAGACGCTGCGTCTGGCTACACCTTC CATSRDAASGYTF
TRBD1 NA TRBJ2-5 TRBV5-1 TGCGCCAGCAGCTTACCAGGGGGCCAAGAGACCCAGTACTTC CASSLPGGQETQYF
TRBD2 NA TRBJ2-7 TRBV6-1 TGTGCCAGCAGTCTTCGACTAGCGGGAGTGCAGTACTTC CASSLRLAGVQYF